The TCR beta chain under discussion was sequenced for a study of cytomegalovirus exposure and HLA in healthy donors. General study results and limits: One later analysis, an examination of the approximately 120 validation repertoires, found that first-cohort TCR clusters tended to co-occur in them.

The CDR3 covers 14 residues. The germline CDR1 and CDR2 sequences are GTSNPN and SVGIG (reference sequence). Trimming removed 0 bases from V and 3 bases from J; junction bases left unmatched: 4. As for this clone: Its antigen is not identified.

This table comes from immunoSEQ multiplex PCR, and its TCRdb copy is limited to in-frame clones, with some not included. This table holds under 200,000 clones, nearly 90% found once. The chain carries TRBV30 and TRBJ1-2; 7 nucleotides match TRBD1. This receptor was taken from a woman aged 18-29 years in good health and CMV-seropositive. Material: PBMCs. Here the CDR3 reads CAWSVQGIDYGYTF. DNA for the CDR3: TGTGCCTGGAGTGTACAGGGGATCGACTATGGCTACACCTTC.